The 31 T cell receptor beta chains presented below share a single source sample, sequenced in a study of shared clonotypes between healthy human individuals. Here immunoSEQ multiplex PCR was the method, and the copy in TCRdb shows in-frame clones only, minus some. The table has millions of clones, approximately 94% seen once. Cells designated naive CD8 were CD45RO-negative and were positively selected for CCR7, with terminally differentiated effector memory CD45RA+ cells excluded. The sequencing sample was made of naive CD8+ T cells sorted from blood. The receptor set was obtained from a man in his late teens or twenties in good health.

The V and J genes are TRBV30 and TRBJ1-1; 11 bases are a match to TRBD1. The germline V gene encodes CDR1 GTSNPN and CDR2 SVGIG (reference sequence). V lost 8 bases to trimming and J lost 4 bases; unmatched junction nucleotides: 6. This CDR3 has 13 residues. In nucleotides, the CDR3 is TGTGCCGGACAGGGGGCTGCGAGCACTGAAGCTTTCTTT. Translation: CAGQGAASTEAFF. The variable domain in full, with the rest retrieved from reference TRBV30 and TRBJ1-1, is SQTIHQWPATLVQPVGSPLSLECTVEGTSNPNLYWYRQAAGRGLQLLFYSVGIGQISSEVPQNLSASRPQDRQFILSSKKLLLSDSGFYLCAGQGAASTEAFFGQGTRLTVV.

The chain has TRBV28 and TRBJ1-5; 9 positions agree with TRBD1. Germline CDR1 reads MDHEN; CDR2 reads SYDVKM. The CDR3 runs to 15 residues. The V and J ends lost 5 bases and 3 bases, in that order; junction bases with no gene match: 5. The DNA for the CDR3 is TGTGCCAGCAGTCACAGGGGGCTGGACAATCAGCCCCAGCATTTT. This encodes CASSHRGLDNQPQHF. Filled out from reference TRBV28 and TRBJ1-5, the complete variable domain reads DVKVTQSSRYLVKRTGEKVFLECVQDMDHENMFWYRQDPGLGLRLIYFSYDVKMKEKGDIPEGYSVSREKKERFSLILESASTNQTSMYLCASSHRGLDNQPQHFGDGTRLSIL.

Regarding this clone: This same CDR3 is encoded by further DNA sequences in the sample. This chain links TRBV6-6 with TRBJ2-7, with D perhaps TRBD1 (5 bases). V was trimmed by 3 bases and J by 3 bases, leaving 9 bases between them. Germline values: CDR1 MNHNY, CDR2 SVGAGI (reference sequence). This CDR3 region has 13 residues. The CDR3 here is CASSYGRDYEQYF. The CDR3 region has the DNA TGTGCCAGCAGTTATGGCAGGGACTACGAGCAGTACTTC.

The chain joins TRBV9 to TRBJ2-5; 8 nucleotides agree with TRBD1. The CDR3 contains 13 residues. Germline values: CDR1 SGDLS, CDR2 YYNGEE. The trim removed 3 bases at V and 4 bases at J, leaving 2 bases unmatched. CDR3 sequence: CASSGDRGETQYF. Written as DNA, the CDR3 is TGTGCCAGCAGCGGCGACAGGGGAGAGACCCAGTACTTC.

CDR3 sequence: CASSYDSIYNEQFF. The CDR3 coding sequence is TGTGCCAGCAGTTACGACAGTATATACAATGAGCAGTTCTTC. The chain carries TRBV6-5 and TRBJ2-1; weak D call: TRBD1 (5 bases). The CDR3 runs to 14 residues. Germline V CDR1 and CDR2: MNHEY, SVGAGI. V lost 2 bases, J lost 4 bases, and 9 bases lay in between.

In DNA, the CDR3 is TGTGCCAGCAGTTACGGGTCCTCTGGTCGCTACACCTTC. It is translated as CASSYGSSGRYTF. This chain joins TRBV6-5 and TRBJ1-2; unclear D gene. The CDR3 has 13 amino acids. V was pared by 2 bases and J by 9 bases, with 13 bases between. Germline V CDR1 and CDR2: MNHEY, SVGAGI.

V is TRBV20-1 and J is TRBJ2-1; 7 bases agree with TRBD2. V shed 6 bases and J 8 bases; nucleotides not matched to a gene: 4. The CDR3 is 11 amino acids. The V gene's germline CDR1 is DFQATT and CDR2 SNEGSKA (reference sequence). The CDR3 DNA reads TGCAGTGCGACTAGCATCGATGAGCAGTTCTTC. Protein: CSATSIDEQFF.

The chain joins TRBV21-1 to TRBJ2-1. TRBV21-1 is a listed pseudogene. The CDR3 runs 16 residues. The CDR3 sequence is CASSNAGPEKDNEQFF. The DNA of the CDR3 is TGTGCCAGCAGCAACGCCGGACCCGAAAAAGACAATGAGCAGTTCTTC.

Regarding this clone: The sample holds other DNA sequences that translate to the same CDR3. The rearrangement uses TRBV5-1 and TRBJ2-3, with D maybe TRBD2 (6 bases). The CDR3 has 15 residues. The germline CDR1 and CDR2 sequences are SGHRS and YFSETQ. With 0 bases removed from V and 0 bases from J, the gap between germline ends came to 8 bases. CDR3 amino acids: CASSLVGGSTDTQYF. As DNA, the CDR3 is TGCGCCAGCAGCTTGGTGGGGGGTAGCACAGATACGCAGTATTTT.

The CDR3 reads CASSQETDSGNTIYF. CDR3 DNA sequence: TGCGCCAGCAGCCAAGAAACGGACAGTGGAAACACCATATATTTT. The gene calls are TRBV4-3 and TRBJ1-3, with D possibly matching TRBD1 (6 bases). Trimming removed 0 bases at V and 3 bases at J, with 9 bases between. The CDR3 is 15 residues long. Per germline, CDR1 LGHNA and CDR2 YSLEER.

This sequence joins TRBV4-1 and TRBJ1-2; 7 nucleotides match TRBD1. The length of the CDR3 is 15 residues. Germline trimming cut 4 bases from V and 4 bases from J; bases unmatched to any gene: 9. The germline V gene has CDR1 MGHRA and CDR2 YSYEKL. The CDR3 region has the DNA TGCGCCAGCAGCCCCTCGCAGGGACAGCGCTATGGCTACACCTTC. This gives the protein CASSPSQGQRYGYTF.

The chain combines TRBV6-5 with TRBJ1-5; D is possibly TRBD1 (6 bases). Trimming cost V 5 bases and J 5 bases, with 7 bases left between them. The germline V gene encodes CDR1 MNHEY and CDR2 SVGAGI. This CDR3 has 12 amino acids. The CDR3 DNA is TGTGCCAGCAGTCACAGGGATCAGCCCCAGCATTTT. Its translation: CASSHRDQPQHF.

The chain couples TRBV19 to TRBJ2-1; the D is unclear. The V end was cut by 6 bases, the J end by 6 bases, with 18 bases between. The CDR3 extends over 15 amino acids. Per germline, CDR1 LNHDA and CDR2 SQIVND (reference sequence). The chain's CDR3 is CASSADTTFVNEQFF. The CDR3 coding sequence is TGTGCCAGTAGCGCTGACACCACTTTTGTCAATGAGCAGTTCTTC.

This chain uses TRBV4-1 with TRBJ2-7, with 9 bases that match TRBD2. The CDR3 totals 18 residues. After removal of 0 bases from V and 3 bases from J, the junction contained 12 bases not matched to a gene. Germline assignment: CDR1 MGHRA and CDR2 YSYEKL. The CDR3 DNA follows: TGCGCCAGCAGCCAAGAACACGCTAGCGGGGTGCTGGGCTACGAGCAGTACTTC. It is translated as CASSQEHASGVLGYEQYF.

In nucleotides, the CDR3 is TGTGCCAGCAGTTTAAGGACAGGGAGGAACGAGCAGTACTTC. This translates into CASSLRTGRNEQYF. This chain connects TRBV27 to TRBJ2-7; 8 bases line up with TRBD1. The CDR3 contains 14 residues. The germline gives CDR1 MNHEY, CDR2 SMNVEV (reference sequence). V was pared by 2 bases and J by 5 bases, with 5 bases of the junction left unmatched.

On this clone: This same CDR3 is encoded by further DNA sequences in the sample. CDR3 in amino acids: CASSFGGNTEAFF. The CDR3 bases are TGTGCCAGCAGCTTTGGTGGGAACACTGAAGCTTTCTTT. The chain has TRBV5-4 and TRBJ1-1, with D hard to call. This CDR3 region has 13 residues. The ends were cut back, 2 bases at V and 1 base at J, with 6 bases in the middle. Germline CDR1 is SGHNT and CDR2 is YYREEE (reference sequence).

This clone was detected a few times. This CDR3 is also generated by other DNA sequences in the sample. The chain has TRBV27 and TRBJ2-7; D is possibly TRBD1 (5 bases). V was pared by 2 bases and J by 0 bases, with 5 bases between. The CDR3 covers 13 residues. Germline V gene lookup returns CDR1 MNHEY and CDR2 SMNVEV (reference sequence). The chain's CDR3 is CASSLTGSYEQYF. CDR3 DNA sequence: TGTGCCAGCAGTTTAACAGGCTCCTACGAGCAGTACTTC.

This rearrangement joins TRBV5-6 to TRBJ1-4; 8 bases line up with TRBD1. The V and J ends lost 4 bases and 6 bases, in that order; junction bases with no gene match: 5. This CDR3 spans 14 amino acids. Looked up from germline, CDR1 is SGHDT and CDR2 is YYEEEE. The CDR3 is CASSIQGVYEKLFF. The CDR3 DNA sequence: TGTGCCAGCAGCATACAGGGGGTTTATGAAAAACTGTTTTTT.

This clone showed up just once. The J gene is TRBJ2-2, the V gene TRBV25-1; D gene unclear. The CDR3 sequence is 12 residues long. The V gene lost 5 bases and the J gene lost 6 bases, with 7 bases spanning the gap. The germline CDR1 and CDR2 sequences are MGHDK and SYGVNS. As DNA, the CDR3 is TGTGCCAGCAGTAAGGCGTCCGGGGAGCTGTTTTTT. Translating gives CASSKASGELFF. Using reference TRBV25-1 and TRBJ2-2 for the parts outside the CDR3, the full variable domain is EADIYQTPRYLVIGTGKKITLECSQTMGHDKMYWYQQDPGMELHLIHYSYGVNSTEKGDLSSESTVSRIRTEHFPLTLESARPSHTSQYLCASSKASGELFFGEGSRLTVL.

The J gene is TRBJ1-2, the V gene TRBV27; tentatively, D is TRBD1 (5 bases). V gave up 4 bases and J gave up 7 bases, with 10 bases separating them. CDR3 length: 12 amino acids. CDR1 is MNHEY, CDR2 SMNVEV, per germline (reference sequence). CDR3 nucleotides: TGTGCCAGCAGTTCCCCTGACAGTGGCTACACCTTC. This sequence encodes CASSSPDSGYTF.

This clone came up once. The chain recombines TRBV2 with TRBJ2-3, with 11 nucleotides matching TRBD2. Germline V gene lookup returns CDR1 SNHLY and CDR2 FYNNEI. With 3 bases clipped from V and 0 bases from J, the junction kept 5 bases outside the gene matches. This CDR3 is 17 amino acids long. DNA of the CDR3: TGTGCCAGCAGTGACTTACTAGCGGGGGCTAGCACAGATACGCAGTATTTT. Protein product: CASSDLLAGASTDTQYF.

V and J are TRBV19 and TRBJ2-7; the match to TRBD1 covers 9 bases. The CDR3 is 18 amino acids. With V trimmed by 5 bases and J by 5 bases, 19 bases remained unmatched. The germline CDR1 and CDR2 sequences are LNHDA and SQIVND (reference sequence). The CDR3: CASSQLGAWTGTGNEQYF. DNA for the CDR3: TGTGCCAGTAGTCAATTGGGGGCTTGGACCGGGACAGGGAACGAGCAGTACTTC.

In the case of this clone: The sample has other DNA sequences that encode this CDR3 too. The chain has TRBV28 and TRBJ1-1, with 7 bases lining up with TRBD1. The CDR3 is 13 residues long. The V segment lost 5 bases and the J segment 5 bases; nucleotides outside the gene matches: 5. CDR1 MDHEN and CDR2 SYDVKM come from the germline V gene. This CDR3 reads CASSPAGGTEAFF. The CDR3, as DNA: TGTGCCAGCAGTCCTGCAGGGGGGACTGAAGCTTTCTTT.

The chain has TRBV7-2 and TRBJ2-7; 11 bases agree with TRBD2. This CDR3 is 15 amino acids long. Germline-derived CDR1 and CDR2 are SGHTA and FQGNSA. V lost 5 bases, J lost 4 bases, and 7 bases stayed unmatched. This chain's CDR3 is CASSQRGTSGYEQYF. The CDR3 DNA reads TGTGCCAGCAGCCAAAGGGGGACTAGCGGATACGAGCAGTACTTC.

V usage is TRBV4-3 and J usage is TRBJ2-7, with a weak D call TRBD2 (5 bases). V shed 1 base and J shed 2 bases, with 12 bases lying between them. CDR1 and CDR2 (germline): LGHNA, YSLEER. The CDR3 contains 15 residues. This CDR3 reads CASSQAGEGPYEQYF. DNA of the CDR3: TGCGCCAGCAGCCAAGCCGGGGAAGGCCCCTACGAGCAGTACTTC.

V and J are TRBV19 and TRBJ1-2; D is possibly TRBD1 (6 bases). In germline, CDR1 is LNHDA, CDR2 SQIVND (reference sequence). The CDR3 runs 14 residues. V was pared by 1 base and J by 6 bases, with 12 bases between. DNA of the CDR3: TGTGCCAGTAGTATAGGAGACAGGATTAATGGCTACACCTTC. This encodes CASSIGDRINGYTF.

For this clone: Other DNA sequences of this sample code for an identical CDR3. The CDR3 coding sequence is TGTGCCAGCTCCCTAGACTCCTACGAGCAGTACTTC. Translated: CASSLDSYEQYF. The chain couples TRBV18 to TRBJ2-7; no clear D gene. With 6 bases removed from V and 0 bases from J, the gap between germline ends came to 6 bases. Germline lookup yields CDR1 KGHSH and CDR2 LQKENI. This CDR3 spans 12 amino acids. Variable domain in full (rest from reference TRBV18 and TRBJ2-7): NAGVMQNPRHLVRRRGQEARLRCSPMKGHSHVYWYRQLPEEGLKFMVYLQKENIIDESGMPKERFSAEFPKEGPSILRIQQVVRGDSAAYFCASSLDSYEQYFGPGTRLTVT.

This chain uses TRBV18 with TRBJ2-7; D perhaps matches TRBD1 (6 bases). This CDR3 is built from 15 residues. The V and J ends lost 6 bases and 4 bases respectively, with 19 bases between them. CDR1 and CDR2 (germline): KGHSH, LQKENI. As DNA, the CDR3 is TGTGCCAGCTCCCGGCTAGGAGACAGGTTATACGAGCAGTACTTC. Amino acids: CASSRLGDRLYEQYF.

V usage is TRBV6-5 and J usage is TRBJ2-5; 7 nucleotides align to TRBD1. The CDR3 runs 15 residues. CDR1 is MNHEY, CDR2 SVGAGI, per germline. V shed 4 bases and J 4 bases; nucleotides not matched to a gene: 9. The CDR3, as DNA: TGTGCCAGCAGTTTCTTAACCGGGACAGCAGAGACCCAGTACTTC. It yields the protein CASSFLTGTAETQYF.

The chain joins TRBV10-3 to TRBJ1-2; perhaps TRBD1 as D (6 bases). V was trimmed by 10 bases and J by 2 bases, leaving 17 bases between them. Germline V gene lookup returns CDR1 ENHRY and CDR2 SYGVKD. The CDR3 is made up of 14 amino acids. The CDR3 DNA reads TGTGCCACCGCCCCTTACAGGGAGAACTATGGCTACACCTTC. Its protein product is CATAPYRENYGYTF.

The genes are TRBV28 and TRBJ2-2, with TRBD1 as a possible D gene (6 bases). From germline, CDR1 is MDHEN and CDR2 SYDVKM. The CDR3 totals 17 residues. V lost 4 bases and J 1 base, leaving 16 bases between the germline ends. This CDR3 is CASSSVQGAKNTGELFF. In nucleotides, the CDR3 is TGTGCCAGCAGTTCGGTACAGGGAGCAAAGAACACCGGGGAGCTGTTTTTT.